This TCR beta chain was observed in a study of blood T cell repertoires in COVID-19. Study in general: Acute and convalescent COVID-19 samples came from the United States, Italy and Spain.

Produced via immunoSEQ multiplex PCR; TCRdb's table is partial and in-frame only. The sample carries 200,000 to 250,000 clones, more than 70% recorded once. Looked up from germline, CDR1 is MNHEY and CDR2 is SVGAGI. Losses at the gene ends were 2 bases for V and 8 bases for J; bases not matched to a gene: 3. The CDR3 length is 13 residues. The origin of this receptor is a woman aged 55-70 years with acute or convalescent COVID-19. The chain carries TRBV6-5 and TRBJ1-2; TRBD1 agrees at 9 bases. The sequenced material came from peripheral blood. CDR3 sequence (DNA): TGTGCCAGCAGTTACCGGGACAGGGACGGCTACACCTTC. This encodes CASSYRDRDGYTF.